This entry concerns a single TCR beta chain. Using immunoSEQ multiplex PCR, the repertoire was profiled, and TCRdb retains in-frame clones only, with some absent. The sample contains fewer than 200,000 clones, over 70% of which appear only once. V dropped 8 bases and J dropped 6; count of bases not matched to a gene: 10. In germline, CDR1 is SGHVS, CDR2 FQNEAQ. There are 15 residues in the CDR3. The sample comes from a study of blood T cell repertoires in COVID-19. The receptor comes from a woman between 50 and 59 years old in a cohort exposed to, infected with or recovered from COVID-19 (not recorded which). The sequencing input was PBMCs or T cells enriched from blood (not recorded which). The chain is built from TRBV7-8 and TRBJ2-2; 9 bases fit TRBD1. CDR3 amino acids: CASVVGQGSAGELFF. CDR3 nucleotide sequence: TGTGCCAGCGTAGTGGGACAGGGTAGCGCCGGGGAGCTGTTTTTT.